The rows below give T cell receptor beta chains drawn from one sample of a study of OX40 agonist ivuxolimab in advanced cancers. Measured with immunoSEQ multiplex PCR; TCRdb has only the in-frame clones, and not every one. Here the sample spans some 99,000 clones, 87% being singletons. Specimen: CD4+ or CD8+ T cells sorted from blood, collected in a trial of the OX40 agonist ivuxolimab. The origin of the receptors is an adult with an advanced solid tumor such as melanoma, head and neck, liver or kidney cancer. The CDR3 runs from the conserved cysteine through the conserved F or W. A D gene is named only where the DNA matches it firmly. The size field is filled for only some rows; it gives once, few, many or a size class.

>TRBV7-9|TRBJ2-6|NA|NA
CASSLRGGANVLTF
TGTGCCAGCAGCCTCCGGGGAGGGGCCAACGTCCTGACTTTC
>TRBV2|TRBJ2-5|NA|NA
CASSQEGQQQETQYF
TGTGCCAGCAGTCAAGAGGGACAACAACAAGAGACCCAGTACTTC
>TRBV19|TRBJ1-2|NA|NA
CASTKWQGPASQYGYTF
TGTGCCAGTACAAAATGGCAGGGGCCCGCTTCGCAATATGGCTACACCTTC
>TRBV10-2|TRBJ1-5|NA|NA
CASTSRGQPQHF
TGCGCCAGCACTAGCCGGGGGCAGCCCCAGCATTTT
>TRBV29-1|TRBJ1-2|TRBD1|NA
CSVTQGSYGYTF
TGCAGCGTAACACAGGGGAGCTATGGCTACACCTTC
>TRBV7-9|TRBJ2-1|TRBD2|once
CASSVRGLAYNEQFF
TGTGCCAGCAGCGTCCGCGGACTAGCCTACAATGAGCAGTTCTTC
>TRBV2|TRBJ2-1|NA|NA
CASTFYNEQFF
TGTGCCAGCACCTTCTACAATGAGCAGTTCTTC
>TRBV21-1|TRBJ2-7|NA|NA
CASSKGGDYEQYF
TGTGCCAGCAGCAAAGGAGGGGACTACGAGCAGTACTTC
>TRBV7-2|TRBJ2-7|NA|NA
CASSSPLFGRYEQYF
TGTGCCAGCAGCTCCCCACTCTTCGGTCGATACGAGCAGTACTTC
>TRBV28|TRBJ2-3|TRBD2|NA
CASTLYQSSGASTDTQYF
TGTGCCAGCACCCTATATCAATCTAGCGGGGCCAGCACAGATACGCAGTATTTT
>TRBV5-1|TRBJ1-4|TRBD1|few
CASSKDRALGGKLFF
TGCGCCAGCAGCAAAGACAGGGCCCTGGGGGGAAAACTGTTTTTT
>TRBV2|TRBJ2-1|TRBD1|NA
CASSSTGGSYNEQFF
TGTGCCAGCAGTTCGACAGGGGGCTCCTACAATGAGCAGTTCTTC
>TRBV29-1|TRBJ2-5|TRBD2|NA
CSVEGSSGGLETQYF
TGCAGCGTTGAAGGGAGCAGCGGGGGGCTAGAGACCCAGTACTTC
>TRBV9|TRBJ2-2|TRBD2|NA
CASSVASGVTGELFF
TGTGCCAGCAGCGTAGCCAGCGGGGTCACCGGGGAGCTGTTTTTT
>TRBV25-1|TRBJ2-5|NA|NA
CASRGGPVETQYF
TGTGCCAGCAGGGGGGGGCCCGTGGAGACCCAGTACTTC
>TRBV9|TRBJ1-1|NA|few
CASSVGGDTEAFF
TGTGCCAGCAGCGTAGGAGGGGACACTGAAGCTTTCTTT
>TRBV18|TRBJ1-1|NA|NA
CASSPRQNTEAFF
TGTGCCAGCTCACCACGCCAGAACACTGAAGCTTTCTTT
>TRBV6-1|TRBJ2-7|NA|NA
CASKGGHEQYF
TGTGCCAGCAAGGGCGGGCACGAGCAGTACTTC
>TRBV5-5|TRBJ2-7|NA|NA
CASSPNPWISDEQYF
TGTGCCAGCAGCCCCAACCCCTGGATATCGGACGAGCAGTACTTC
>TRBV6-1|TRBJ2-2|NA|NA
CASSDNPASGELFF
TGTGCCAGCAGTGATAACCCAGCTAGCGGGGAGCTGTTTTTT
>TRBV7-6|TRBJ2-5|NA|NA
CASSRNSGGQETQYF
TGTGCCAGCAGCCGCAATTCAGGGGGGCAAGAGACCCAGTACTTC
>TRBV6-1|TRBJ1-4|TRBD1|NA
CASSRGQGDEKLFF
TGTGCCAGCAGTAGAGGACAGGGTGATGAAAAACTGTTTTTT
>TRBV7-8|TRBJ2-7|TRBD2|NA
CASSRPGAGSSYEQYF
TGTGCCAGCAGCCGTCCCGGAGCGGGGAGCTCCTACGAGCAGTACTTC
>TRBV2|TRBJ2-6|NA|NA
CASTTRVIDKSSGANVLTF
TGTGCCAGCACTACCAGGGTAATAGATAAGAGCTCTGGGGCCAACGTCCTGACTTTC
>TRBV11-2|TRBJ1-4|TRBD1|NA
CASSTPGQGHEKLFF
TGTGCCAGCAGCACCCCGGGACAGGGGCATGAAAAACTGTTTTTT
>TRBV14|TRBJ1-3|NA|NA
CASSKQRPGNTIYF
TGTGCCAGCAGCAAACAAAGACCTGGAAACACCATATATTTT
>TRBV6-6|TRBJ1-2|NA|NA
CASSYSRGSGGYTF
TGTGCCAGCAGTTACTCACGGGGGTCTGGTGGCTACACCTTC
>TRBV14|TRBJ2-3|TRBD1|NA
CASSQAQGAPDTQYF
TGTGCCAGCAGCCAAGCCCAGGGGGCCCCAGATACGCAGTATTTT
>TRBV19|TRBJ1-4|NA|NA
CASSPSSVAATNEKLFF
TGTGCCAGTAGTCCTTCTTCCGTTGCTGCAACTAATGAAAAACTGTTTTTT
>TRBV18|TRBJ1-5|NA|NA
CASSPVVGQPQHF
TGTGCCAGCTCACCAGTGGTAGGACAGCCCCAGCATTTT
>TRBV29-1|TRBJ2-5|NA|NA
CSAEDPVQETQYF
TGCAGCGCTGAGGATCCAGTCCAAGAGACCCAGTACTTC
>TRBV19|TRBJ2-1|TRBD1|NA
CASAMRKPTGGNEQFF
TGTGCCAGCGCGATGAGGAAACCAACAGGGGGCAATGAGCAGTTCTTC
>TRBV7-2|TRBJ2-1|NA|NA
CASSLMGSRKFF
TGTGCCAGCAGCTTAATGGGCTCCCGGAAGTTCTTC
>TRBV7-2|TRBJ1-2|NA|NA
CASSGAGGLDGYTF
TGTGCCAGCAGCGGAGCGGGGGGGCTGGATGGCTACACCTTC
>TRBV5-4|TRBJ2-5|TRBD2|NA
CASSSRLAGGRGTQYF
TGTGCCAGCAGTTCCAGACTAGCGGGGGGCCGTGGGACCCAGTACTTC
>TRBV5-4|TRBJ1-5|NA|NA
CASSQGSEGQPQHF
TGTGCCAGCAGCCAAGGGTCGGAAGGTCAGCCCCAGCATTTT
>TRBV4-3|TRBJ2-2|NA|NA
CASSLISTGELFF
TGCGCCAGCAGCCTCATTAGCACCGGGGAGCTGTTTTTT
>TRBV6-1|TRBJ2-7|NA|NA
CASSEAGNEQYF
TGTGCCAGCAGTGAAGCAGGGAACGAGCAGTACTTC
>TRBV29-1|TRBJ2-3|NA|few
CSGTRAADTQYF
TGCAGCGGCACACGGGCGGCAGATACGCAGTATTTT
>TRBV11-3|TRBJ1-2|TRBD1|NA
CASSRGTGQGYTF
TGTGCCAGCAGCCGCGGGACAGGGCAGGGCTACACCTTC
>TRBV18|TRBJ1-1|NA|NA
CASSASNWRTEAFF
TGTGCCAGCTCAGCTTCGAATTGGCGCACTGAAGCTTTCTTT
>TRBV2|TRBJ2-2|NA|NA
CASSKDRPNTGELFF
TGTGCCAGCAGTAAAGACAGGCCGAACACCGGGGAGCTGTTTTTT
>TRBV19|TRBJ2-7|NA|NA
CASRGRFYEQYF
TGTGCCAGCCGGGGACGCTTCTACGAGCAGTACTTC
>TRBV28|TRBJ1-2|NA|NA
CASSLLPAYGYTF
TGTGCCAGCAGCCTACTGCCGGCCTATGGCTACACCTTC
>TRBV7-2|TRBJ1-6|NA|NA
CASSQRVEGSPLHF
TGTGCCAGCAGCCAAAGGGTCGAGGGTTCACCCCTCCACTTT
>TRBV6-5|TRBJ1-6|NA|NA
CASSYQGIYSPLHF
TGTGCCAGCAGTTACCAGGGAATCTATTCACCCCTCCACTTT
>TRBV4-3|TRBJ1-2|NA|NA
CASSQDRGRDYGYTF
TGCGCCAGCAGCCAAGATCGGGGGAGGGACTATGGCTACACCTTC
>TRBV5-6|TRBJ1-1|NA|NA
CASSLLVLGGNTEAFF
TGTGCCAGCAGCTTGTTAGTCCTAGGGGGAAACACTGAAGCTTTCTTT
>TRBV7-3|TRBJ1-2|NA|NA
CASSFPQLNYGYTF
TGTGCCAGCAGCTTTCCTCAGCTTAACTATGGCTACACCTTC
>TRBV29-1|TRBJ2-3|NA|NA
CSVRRGTDTQYF
TGCAGCGTACGAAGGGGCACAGATACGCAGTATTTT
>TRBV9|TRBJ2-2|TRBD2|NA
CASSGPSGTGELFF
TGTGCCAGCAGCGGACCTAGCGGTACCGGGGAGCTGTTTTTT
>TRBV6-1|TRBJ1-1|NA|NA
CASSSKAFF
TGTGCCAGCAGTTCGAAAGCTTTCTTT
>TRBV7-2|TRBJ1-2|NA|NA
CASSLAVEASSYGYTF
TGTGCCAGCAGCTTAGCAGTTGAGGCCAGCTCCTATGGCTACACCTTC
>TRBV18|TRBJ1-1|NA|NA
CASSPSPDTEAFF
TGTGCCAGCTCTCCCTCCCCCGACACTGAAGCTTTCTTT
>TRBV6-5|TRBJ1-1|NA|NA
CASTRTNGETEAFF
TGTGCCAGCACCAGGACAAACGGGGAAACTGAAGCTTTCTTT
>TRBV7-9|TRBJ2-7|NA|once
CASSIGAVHAYEQYF
TGTGCCAGCAGCATCGGGGCCGTGCATGCCTACGAGCAGTACTTC
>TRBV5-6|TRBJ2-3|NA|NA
CASTRPGAVADTQYF
TGTGCCAGCACTAGGCCAGGGGCCGTGGCAGATACGCAGTATTTT
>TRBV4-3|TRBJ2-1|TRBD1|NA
CASSQAWTGGDEQFF
TGCGCCAGCAGCCAAGCATGGACAGGGGGCGATGAGCAGTTCTTC